Sequencing of this TCR beta chain was carried out in a study of blood T cells in healthy people across ages. It was with a sample-barcoded 5' primer and a J-beta primer mix that a second PCR of about 7 to 12 cycles was run. TCRdb re-analysed the 5' RACE reads in MiXCR, keeping a single row per CDR3 protein. This table holds 950,000 to 1,200,000 distinct CDR3 sequences, around two fifths found once. V shed 4 bases, J shed 8 bases, and the junction held 4 bases outside the gene matches. The germline V gene has CDR1 SGHRS and CDR2 YFSETQ. This CDR3 is built from 13 residues. This clonotype came up a few times. Each sample gave at least 6.5 million isolated PBMCs.

The chain uses TRBV5-1 and TRBJ1-2, with 11 positions matching TRBD1. Sequencing was done on a sample of blood. This TCR came from a man aged 18 to 30 in good health. The CDR3 region is CASSRTGGDGYTF. The CDR3 DNA follows: TGCGCCAGCAGCAGGACAGGGGGCGACGGCTACACCTTC.